Described below is a single TCR beta chain sequence and its context. The source of the sample is a study of technical replicates of blood from a handful of donors. CDR3 length: 14 amino acids. Germline V lookup: CDR1 SGHTA, CDR2 FQGNSA. Trimming removed 4 bases from V and 5 bases from J; junction bases left unmatched: 4. Here immunoSEQ multiplex PCR was the method, and the copy in TCRdb shows in-frame clones only, minus some. This sample has tens of thousands of clones, with approximately 90% found just once. The clonotype was recovered from a human donor in good health. Some clones in this sample may be carry-over from other donors' samples. The material sequenced was PBMCs. The chain combines TRBV7-2 with TRBJ1-1, with TRBD1 identical over 10 bases. The CDR3 bases are TGTGCCAGCAGCTCGACAGGGGGCGGAACTGAAGCTTTCTTT. Protein product: CASSSTGGGTEAFF.